The entry that follows covers one T cell receptor beta chain sequence. Its cognate antigen is unknown. Germline trimming cut 5 bases from V and 5 bases from J; bases unmatched to any gene: 6. This CDR3 comprises 14 residues. Germline assignment: CDR1 MDHEN and CDR2 SYDVKM. The data were obtained in a study of coeliac disease. For the study at large: Each coeliac patient was active, refractory type I, or diet-controlled. Refractory type I: diet-unresponsive over 12 months, with immunophenotypically normal intraepithelial cells. Notes on the study in general: Unbiased detection of gliadin-specific T cells was judged not feasible with this approach. In active celiac disease, intraepithelial and lamina propria TRB and TRG repertoires were less clonal than controls.

Sequenced by immunoSEQ multiplex PCR; TCRdb stores in-frame clones only, minus some. This table has approximately 8,500 clones, 57% appearing once. The receptor comes from a woman aged 55-69 years with celiac disease. Source material: intraepithelial lymphocytes from the gut. J is TRBJ2-5 and V is TRBV28; TRBD1 matches 9 bases. The CDR3: CASSLHRGLETQYF. DNA of the CDR3: TGTGCCAGCAGTCTACACAGGGGGCTGGAGACCCAGTACTTC.